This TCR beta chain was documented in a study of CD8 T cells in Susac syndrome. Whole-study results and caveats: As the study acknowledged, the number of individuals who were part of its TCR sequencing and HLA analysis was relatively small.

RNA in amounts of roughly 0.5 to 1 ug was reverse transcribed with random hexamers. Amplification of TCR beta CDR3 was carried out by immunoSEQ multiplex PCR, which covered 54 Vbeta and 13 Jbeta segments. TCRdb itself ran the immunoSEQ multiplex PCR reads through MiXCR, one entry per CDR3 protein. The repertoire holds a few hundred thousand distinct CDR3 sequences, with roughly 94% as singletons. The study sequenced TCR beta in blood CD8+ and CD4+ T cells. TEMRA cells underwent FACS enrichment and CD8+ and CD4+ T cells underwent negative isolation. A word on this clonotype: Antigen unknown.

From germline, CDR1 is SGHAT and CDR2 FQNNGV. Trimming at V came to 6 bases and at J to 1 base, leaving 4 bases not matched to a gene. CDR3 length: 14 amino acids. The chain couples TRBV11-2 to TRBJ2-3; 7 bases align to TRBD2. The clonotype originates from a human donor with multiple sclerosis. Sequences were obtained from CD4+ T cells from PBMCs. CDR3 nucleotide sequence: TGTGCCAGCAGTTCGGGGAGGGGCACAGATACGCAGTATTTT. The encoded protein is CASSSGRGTDTQYF.